These 8 T cell receptor beta chains originate from one sample sequenced in a study of blood T cell repertoires in COVID-19. The protocol was immunoSEQ multiplex PCR, while the TCRdb copy is restricted to in-frame clones and leaves out a portion. Here the sample spans 120,000 to 150,000 clones, roughly 85% being singletons. Sequenced input: peripheral blood. The receptors derive from a man aged 45-60 years with acute or convalescent COVID-19.

V gene TRBV4-1 combines with J gene TRBJ1-4; 8 nucleotides match TRBD1. Germline V CDR1 and CDR2: MGHRA, YSYEKL. Trimming cost V 1 base and J 8 bases; bases outside gene matches: 6. This CDR3 region has 15 residues. The CDR3 sequence is CASSQVPGGREKLFF. The CDR3 bases are TGCGCCAGCAGCCAAGTCCCAGGGGGCAGGGAAAAACTGTTTTTT.

The rearrangement joins TRBV4-1 to TRBJ2-7; 7 bases match TRBD2. Germline lookup yields CDR1 MGHRA and CDR2 YSYEKL. V was clipped by 0 bases and J by 2 bases; unmatched bases: 7. This CDR3 comprises 16 residues. CDR3 loop: CASSQDASGATYEQYF. For the CDR3, the DNA is TGCGCCAGCAGCCAAGATGCTAGCGGAGCTACCTACGAGCAGTACTTC.

This chain joins TRBV14 and TRBJ1-2, with 8 bases that match TRBD1. Germline V gene lookup returns CDR1 SGHDN and CDR2 FVKESK. The CDR3 is 14 residues long. V shed 1 base and J 6 bases; nucleotides not matched to a gene: 4. CDR3 bases: TGTGCCAGCAGCCAAGGGCCAGGGGGCCATGGCTACACCTTC. Residues: CASSQGPGGHGYTF.

The chain employs TRBV6-4 and TRBJ2-3, with D perhaps TRBD2 (5 bases). The CDR3 spans 13 residues. Looked up from germline, CDR1 is MRHNA and CDR2 is SNTAGT. Trimming stripped 8 bases from V and 4 bases from J, with 13 bases between. CDR3 DNA: TGTGCCAGCCGTGGTTTGGGAGCAGATACGCAGTATTTT. Its protein is CASRGLGADTQYF.

This sequence joins TRBV10-1 and TRBJ2-1, with D maybe TRBD2 (6 bases). CDR1 and CDR2 from the germline V gene are WNHNN and SYGVQD (reference sequence). The V end lost 0 bases, the J end lost 2 bases, and 8 bases lay between the germline ends. The CDR3 extends over 15 amino acids. The CDR3 protein is CASSESGGAYNEQFF. Written as DNA, the CDR3 is TGCGCCAGCAGTGAGTCTGGCGGGGCCTACAATGAGCAGTTCTTC.

This sequence joins TRBV7-9 and TRBJ2-7; 9 nucleotides match TRBD2. This CDR3 comprises 15 residues. V was pared by 1 base and J by 6 bases, with 7 bases of the junction left unmatched. Germline V lookup: CDR1 SEHNR, CDR2 FQNEAQ (reference sequence). The CDR3 bases are TGTGCCAGCAGCTTAGTAGCGGGGGCGGCCTCCGAGCAGTACTTC. Translated: CASSLVAGAASEQYF.

This chain uses TRBV18 with TRBJ1-2; 8 bases match TRBD1. V was pared by 6 bases and J by 0 bases, with 15 bases of the junction left unmatched. The CDR3 contains 18 residues. Looked up from germline, CDR1 is KGHSH and CDR2 is LQKENI. CDR3 region: CASSPVPGQVHTNYGYTF. The CDR3 coding sequence is TGTGCCAGCTCGCCAGTCCCGGGACAGGTTCATACTAACTATGGCTACACCTTC.

J is TRBJ1-2 and V is TRBV12-3 or TRBV12-4; D unclear. V was shortened by 4 bases and J by 7 bases, with 10 bases between the two germline ends. The CDR3 totals 12 residues. The CDR3 DNA reads TGTGCCAGCAGTTCCTCAGTCCCTGGCTACACCTTC. Amino acid sequence: CASSSSVPGYTF.